This T cell receptor beta chain emerged from a study of spatial heterogeneity in lung cancer. About the research overall: Strong correlation linked TCR transcript counts in tumor regions to a T cell module score derived from matched bulk RNA-seq. General study findings and limits: Expanded alpha and beta TCR counts within tumors tracked tumor mutation counts.

Stated time point: sample taken at primary tumor resection. The CDR3 totals 14 residues. Looked up from germline, CDR1 is MNHEY and CDR2 is SVGEGT. V was pared by 8 bases and J by 2 bases, with 13 bases between. This clonotype was recorded many times. Its target is not known. This beta chain is a stray sequence in a library constructed for alpha chains; its clone size is not meaningful. TCR cDNA molecules each had a unique molecular identifier. Each CDR3 protein gets one entry after TCRdb re-called the 5' RACE reads with MiXCR. This table has over 10,000 distinct CDR3 sequences, about 4.6% appearing once.

The chain has TRBV6-2 or TRBV6-3 and TRBJ2-1, with D possibly matching TRBD2 (5 bases). Source: lung tumor tissue, taken at surgery. This clonotype was obtained from a male donor with early-stage non-small cell lung cancer. As DNA, the CDR3 is TGTGCCAGCCAAAACGGGAACACCTACAATGAGCAGTTCTTC. Translation: CASQNGNTYNEQFF.